This TCR beta chain was profiled in a study of T cell repertoires in cytomegalovirus infection (dated by TCRdb to between 2018 and 2020). In terms of the full investigation: The HLA type of each donor mattered for the analysis, because public TCR beta signatures pointed to carriage of CMV infection along with the matching HLA type.

Reads for this sample came from an Illumina HiSeq 1500. TCRdb reran the public reads through fastp at Q25 and MiXCR, keeping productive beta chains. Rows are combined by CDR3 protein, so each entry shows the most common genes and DNA. Across this sample there are about 400,000 distinct CDR3 sequences, with over 15% seen only once. The ten largest clones add up to 7.5% to 9.5% of the sample. What the study reported, not specific to this receptor: The ex vivo response was dominated by HLA-C-restricted CMV-specific TCR beta clonotypes, which also provided the single most frequent clonotype in two of eight donors. In both this cohort and an independent roughly 330-donor cohort, the cumulative frequency of public TCR beta family members distinguished carriers of CMV infection plus the relevant HLA type.

This clonotype was counted ten times or more. There is no known antigen for this receptor. Per-nucleotide qualities are absent, and no much larger clonotype sits a single base away. From cysteine to phenylalanine, the CDR3 is 16 amino acids long. The CDR3 DNA has 48 bases and is translated from base 1. The V end loses 7 bases and the J end loses 4 bases, and a stretch of 20 bases separates them. CDR1 and CDR2, per the germline V gene, are SGHAT and FQNNGV. The TCR was taken from a human donor in good health (CMV status not recorded). Some clones in this sample may be carry-over from other donors' samples. Recombination linked TRBV11-2 to TRBJ2-1; a weak D assignment points to TRBD1 (6 bases agree). Input material: PBMCs. CDR3 protein: CASILSGTPQYNEQFF. DNA sequence: TGTGCCAGCATCCTCTCCGGGACACCCCAATACAATGAGCAGTTCTTC.